This TCR beta chain came from a study of chemoradiotherapy in HPV16-positive cancers. The CDR3 loop spans 16 amino acids. The germline gives CDR1 SEHNR, CDR2 FQNEAQ (reference sequence). Trimming took off 2 bases at V and 5 bases at J, with 13 bases between the two ends. Samples were taken several times over chemoradiotherapy. Profiled with immunoSEQ multiplex PCR; TCRdb holds only in-frame clones, not every one. The sample gives about 9,200 clones, 78% of which show up once; roughly 10% is in the top ten. The sequence was collected from a human donor with HPV-associated anogenital cancer. This chain uses TRBV7-9 with TRBJ1-6; D possibly corresponds to TRBD1 (6 bases). The sample here was taken from a patient who underwent chemoradiotherapy. Written as DNA, the CDR3 is TGTGCCAGCAGCTTAACGCAGGGGTACGATAATTCACCCCTCCACTTT. Encoded protein: CASSLTQGYDNSPLHF. Drawing the rest from reference TRBV7-9 and TRBJ1-6, the complete variable domain is DTGVSQNPRHKITKRGQNVTFRCDPISEHNRLYWYRQTLGQGPEFLTYFQNEAQLEKSRLLSDRFSAERPKGSFSTLEIQRTEQGDSAMYLCASSLTQGYDNSPLHFGNGTRLTVT.